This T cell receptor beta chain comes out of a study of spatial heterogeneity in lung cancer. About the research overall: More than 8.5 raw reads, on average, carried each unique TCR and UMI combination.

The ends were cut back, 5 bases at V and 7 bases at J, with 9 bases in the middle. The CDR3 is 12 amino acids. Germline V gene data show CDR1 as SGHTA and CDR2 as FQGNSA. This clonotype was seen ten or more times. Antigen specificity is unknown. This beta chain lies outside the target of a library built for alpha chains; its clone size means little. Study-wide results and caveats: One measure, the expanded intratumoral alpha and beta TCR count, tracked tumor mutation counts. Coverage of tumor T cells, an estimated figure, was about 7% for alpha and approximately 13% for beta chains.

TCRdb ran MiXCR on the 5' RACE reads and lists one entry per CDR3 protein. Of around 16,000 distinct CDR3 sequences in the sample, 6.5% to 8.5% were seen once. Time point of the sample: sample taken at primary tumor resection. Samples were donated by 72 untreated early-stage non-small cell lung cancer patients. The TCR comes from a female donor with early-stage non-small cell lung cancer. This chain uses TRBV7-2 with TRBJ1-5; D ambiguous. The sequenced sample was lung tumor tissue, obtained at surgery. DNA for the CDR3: TGTGCCAGCAGCCGTCCCCAACAGCCCCAGCATTTT. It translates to CASSRPQQPQHF.